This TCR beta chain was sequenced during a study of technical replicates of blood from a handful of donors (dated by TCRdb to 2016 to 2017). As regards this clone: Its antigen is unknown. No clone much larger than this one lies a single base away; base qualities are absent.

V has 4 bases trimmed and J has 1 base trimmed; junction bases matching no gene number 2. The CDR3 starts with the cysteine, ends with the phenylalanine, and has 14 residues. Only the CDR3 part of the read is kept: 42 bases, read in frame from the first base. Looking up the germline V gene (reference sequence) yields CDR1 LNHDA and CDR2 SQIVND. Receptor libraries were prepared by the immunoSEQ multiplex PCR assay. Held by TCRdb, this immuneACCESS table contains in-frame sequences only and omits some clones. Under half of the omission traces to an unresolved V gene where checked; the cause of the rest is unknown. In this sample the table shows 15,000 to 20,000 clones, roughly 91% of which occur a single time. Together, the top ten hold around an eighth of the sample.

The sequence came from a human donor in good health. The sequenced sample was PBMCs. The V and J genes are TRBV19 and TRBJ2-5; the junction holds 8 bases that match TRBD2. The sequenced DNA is TGTGCCAGTAGTACGACTAGCGTCCAAGAGACCCAGTACTTC. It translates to CASSTTSVQETQYF.